This T cell receptor beta chain stems from a study of T cells in localized non-small cell lung cancer. The table came from immunoSEQ multiplex PCR; TCRdb's copy has only in-frame clones and leaves some out. The repertoire holds some 90,000 clones, with 80% to 90% as singletons. This clone was seen only a few times. Its antigen is currently unknown. Study-level findings and limits: Adjacent uninvolved lung had the highest clonality, suggesting focused antigen responses. Longer survival (overall) was linked to higher T cell density in blood. Sequence data derive from only one tumor region, so heterogeneity remains possible.

This CDR3 region has 13 residues. From germline, CDR1 is GTSNPN and CDR2 SVGIG (reference sequence). V was shortened by 2 bases and J by 1 base, with 8 bases between the two germline ends. This rearrangement joins TRBV30 to TRBJ1-1; D remains ambiguous. This sequence originates from a man between 40 and 70 years old with stage I squamous cell lung carcinoma. This specimen consisted of peripheral blood, obtained before any cancer treatment. CDR3 amino acids: CAWSMVRNTEAFF. The DNA for the CDR3 is TGTGCCTGGAGTATGGTCAGGAACACTGAAGCTTTCTTT.